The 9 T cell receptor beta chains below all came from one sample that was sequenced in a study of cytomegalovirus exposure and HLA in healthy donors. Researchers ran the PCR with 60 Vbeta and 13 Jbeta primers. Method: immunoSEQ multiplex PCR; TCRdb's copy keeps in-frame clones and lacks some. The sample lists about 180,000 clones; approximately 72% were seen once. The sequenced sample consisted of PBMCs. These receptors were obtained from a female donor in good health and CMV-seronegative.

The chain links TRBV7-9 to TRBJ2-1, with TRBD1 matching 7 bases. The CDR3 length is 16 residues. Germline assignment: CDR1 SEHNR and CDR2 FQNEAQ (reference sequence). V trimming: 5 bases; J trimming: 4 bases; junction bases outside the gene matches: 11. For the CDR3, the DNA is TGTGCCAGCAGCCGCGGAGCTACAGGGGTTTACAATGAGCAGTTCTTC. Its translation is CASSRGATGVYNEQFF.

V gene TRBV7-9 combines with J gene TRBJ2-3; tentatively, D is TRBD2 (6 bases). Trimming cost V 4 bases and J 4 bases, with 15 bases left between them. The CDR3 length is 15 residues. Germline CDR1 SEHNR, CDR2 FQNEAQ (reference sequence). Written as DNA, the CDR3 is TGTGCCAGCAGCTCACCCGGGGGTTGGGCAGATACGCAGTATTTT. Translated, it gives CASSSPGGWADTQYF.

CDR3 DNA sequence: TGTGCCAGCAGCTTGGCAGGGGGTGGCCAAAACATTCAGTACTTC. Its protein is CASSLAGGGQNIQYF. The chain couples TRBV5-5 to TRBJ2-4; TRBD1 matches 7 bases. The CDR3 has 15 amino acids. CDR1 SGHKS and CDR2 YYEKEE come from the germline V gene (reference sequence). The J segment lost 5 bases and the V segment lost 0 bases, leaving 5 bases of the junction unmatched.

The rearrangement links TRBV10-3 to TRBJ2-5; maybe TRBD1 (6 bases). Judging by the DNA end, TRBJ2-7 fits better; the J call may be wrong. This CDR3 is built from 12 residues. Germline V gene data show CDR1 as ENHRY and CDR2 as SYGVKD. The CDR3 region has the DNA TGTGCCATCAGTGCCCGGACAGACGAGCAGTACTTC. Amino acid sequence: CAISARTDEQYF.

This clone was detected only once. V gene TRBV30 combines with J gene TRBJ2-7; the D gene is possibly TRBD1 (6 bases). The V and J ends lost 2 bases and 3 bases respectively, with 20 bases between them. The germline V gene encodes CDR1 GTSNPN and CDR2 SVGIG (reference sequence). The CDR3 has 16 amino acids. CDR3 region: CAWSPPRQAKGYEQYF. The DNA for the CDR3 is TGTGCCTGGAGTCCGCCGAGACAGGCTAAAGGCTACGAGCAGTACTTC. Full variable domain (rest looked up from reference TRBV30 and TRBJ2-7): SQTIHQWPATLVQPVGSPLSLECTVEGTSNPNLYWYRQAAGRGLQLLFYSVGIGQISSEVPQNLSASRPQDRQFILSSKKLLLSDSGFYLCAWSPPRQAKGYEQYFGPGTRLTVT.

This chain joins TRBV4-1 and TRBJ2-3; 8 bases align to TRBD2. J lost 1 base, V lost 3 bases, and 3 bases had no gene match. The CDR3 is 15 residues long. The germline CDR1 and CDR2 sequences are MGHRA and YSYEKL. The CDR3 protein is CASSQGTRGTDTQYF. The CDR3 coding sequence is TGCGCCAGCAGCCAGGGGACTAGGGGCACAGATACGCAGTATTTT.

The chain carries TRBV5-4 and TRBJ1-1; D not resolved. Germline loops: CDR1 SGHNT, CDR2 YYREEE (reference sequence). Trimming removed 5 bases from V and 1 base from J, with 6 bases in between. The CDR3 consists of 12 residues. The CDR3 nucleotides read TGTGCCAGCAGTGGGCCGAACACTGAAGCTTTCTTT. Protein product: CASSGPNTEAFF.

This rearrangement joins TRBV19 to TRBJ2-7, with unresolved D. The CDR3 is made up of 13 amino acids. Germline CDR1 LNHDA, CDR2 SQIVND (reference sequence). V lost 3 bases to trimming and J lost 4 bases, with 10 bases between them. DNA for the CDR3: TGTGCCAGTAGTATCCAGGTGTCTTACGAGCAGTACTTC. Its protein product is CASSIQVSYEQYF.

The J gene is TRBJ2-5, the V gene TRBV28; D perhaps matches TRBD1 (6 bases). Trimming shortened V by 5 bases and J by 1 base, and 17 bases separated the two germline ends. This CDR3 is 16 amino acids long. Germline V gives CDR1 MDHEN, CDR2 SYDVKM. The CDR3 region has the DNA TGTGCCAGCAGTAACGGGACACCCCGGCCCCAAGAGACCCAGTACTTC. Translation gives CASSNGTPRPQETQYF. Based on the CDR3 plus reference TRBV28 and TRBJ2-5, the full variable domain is DVKVTQSSRYLVKRTGEKVFLECVQDMDHENMFWYRQDPGLGLRLIYFSYDVKMKEKGDIPEGYSVSREKKERFSLILESASTNQTSMYLCASSNGTPRPQETQYFGPGTRLLVL.